This T cell receptor beta chain appears in the sequencing data of a study of siplizumab effects on memory and regulatory T cells. This CDR3 has 13 amino acids. Trimming stripped 4 bases from V and 2 bases from J, with 10 bases between. Looked up from germline, CDR1 is SQVTM and CDR2 is ANQGSEA. The data were produced by immunoSEQ multiplex PCR, yet TCRdb's version contains in-frame clones alone and is incomplete. Here the sample spans approximately 120,000 clones, about 90% being singletons. This TCR came from a human donor in good health. The V call is TRBV29-1, the J call TRBJ2-3; D is uncertain. The sample was Tregs sorted from blood. For the CDR3, the DNA is TGCAGCGTTGGTTTTTTTTACACAGATACGCAGTATTTT. Translated, it gives CSVGFFYTDTQYF.